These 29 T cell receptor beta chains share one sample of origin, sequenced in a study of cytomegalovirus exposure and HLA in healthy donors. PCR amplification relied on 60 Vbeta primers (plus 13 Jbeta primers). TCRdb keeps only in-frame clones here, not all; method: immunoSEQ multiplex PCR. The table has around 190,000 clones, about three quarters seen once. Sequenced input: PBMCs. The source of these receptors is a man in his forties or fifties in good health and CMV-seronegative.

This chain connects TRBV5-1 to TRBJ2-5; TRBD2 agrees at 11 bases. V gave up 4 bases and J gave up 2 bases; unmatched junction bases: 4. This CDR3 contains 15 residues. Germline V CDR1 and CDR2: SGHRS, YFSETQ. DNA of the CDR3: TGCGCCAGCAGCCCGTTAGCGGGGGGGCAAGAGACCCAGTACTTC. This codes for CASSPLAGGQETQYF.

The chain combines TRBV10-3 with TRBJ2-5, with TRBD1 as a possible D gene (6 bases). The J call is uncertain, as TRBJ2-7 better fits the DNA end. The CDR3 covers 14 residues. From germline, CDR1 is ENHRY and CDR2 SYGVKD. The CDR3, as DNA: TGTGCCATCACCGGAGAGGACAGCTCCTACGAGCAGTACTTC. Translation gives CAITGEDSSYEQYF.

The V call is TRBV15, the J call TRBJ1-5; 10 nucleotides line up with TRBD1. Unmatched junction bases numbered 7, after V lost 4 bases and J lost 4 bases. The V gene's germline CDR1 is LNHNV and CDR2 YYDKDF (reference sequence). The CDR3 is made up of 16 amino acids. CDR3 in amino acids: CATSTRQGASNQPQHF. The DNA of the CDR3 is TGTGCCACCAGCACGCGACAGGGGGCCTCTAATCAGCCCCAGCATTTT. The full variable domain, with the rest looked up from reference TRBV15 and TRBJ1-5, is DAMVIQNPRYQVTQFGKPVTLSCSQTLNHNVMYWYQQKSSQAPKLLFHYYDKDFNNEADTPDNFQSRRPNTSFCFLDIRSPGLGDTAMYLCATSTRQGASNQPQHFGDGTRLSIL.

A note on this clone: Other DNA sequences in the sample encode the same CDR3. V is TRBV19 and J is TRBJ2-7; the D gene is possibly TRBD1 (5 bases). CDR3 length: 14 amino acids. V was cut by 6 bases and J by 1 base, with 13 bases left in between. CDR1 LNHDA and CDR2 SQIVND come from the germline V gene (reference sequence). Here the CDR3 reads CASSARAPSYEQYF. CDR3 in DNA: TGTGCCAGTAGCGCCAGGGCCCCGTCCTACGAGCAGTACTTC.

This clone appeared once. The gene calls are TRBV27 and TRBJ1-5; perhaps TRBD1 as D (5 bases). The germline CDR1 and CDR2 sequences are MNHEY and SMNVEV (reference sequence). V lost 6 bases, J lost 6 bases, and 18 bases lay in between. The CDR3 runs to 15 residues. The CDR3 region is CASSPWGGGGQPQHF. In DNA form, the CDR3 reads TGTGCCAGCAGCCCATGGGGGGGAGGAGGTCAGCCCCAGCATTTT.

J is TRBJ2-5 and V is TRBV7-9, with 9 bases aligning to TRBD1. The end of the DNA aligns better with TRBJ2-7, so the J call may be wrong. The CDR3 covers 15 residues. Germline-derived CDR1 and CDR2 are SEHNR and FQNEAQ (reference sequence). The CDR3 loop reads CASSQGQGPTYEQYF. The CDR3 DNA reads TGTGCCAGCAGCCAAGGACAGGGGCCTACCTACGAGCAGTACTTC.

V is TRBV30 and J is TRBJ2-5; unclear D gene. The end of the DNA aligns better with TRBJ2-7, so the J call may be wrong. CDR1 and CDR2 from the germline V gene are GTSNPN and SVGIG (reference sequence). The CDR3 covers 15 residues. The CDR3 sequence is CAWSVLPGSVYEQYF. DNA for the CDR3: TGTGCCTGGAGTGTACTCCCCGGCAGCGTCTACGAGCAGTACTTC.

V is TRBV7-2 and J is TRBJ1-2, with D possibly being TRBD1 (6 bases). Trimming removed 2 bases from V and 3 bases from J, with 10 bases in between. Germline V gives CDR1 SGHTA, CDR2 FQGNSA. The CDR3 has 14 residues. CDR3 in amino acids: CASSLPGADYGYTF. CDR3 bases: TGTGCCAGCAGCTTACCAGGGGCGGACTATGGCTACACCTTC.

The V gene is TRBV29-1, the J gene TRBJ2-1, with D possibly TRBD2 on 5 matching bases. CDR3 length equals 9 residues. CDR1 and CDR2 from the germline V gene are SQVTM and ANQGSEA. The CDR3 region is CSTDWAPFF. The DNA for the CDR3 is TGCAGTACGGACTGGGCTCCGTTCTTC.

This rearrangement joins TRBV7-6 to TRBJ2-3; TRBD2 aligns across 9 bases. The CDR3 consists of 15 residues. Germline lookup yields CDR1 SGHVS and CDR2 FNYEAQ. Unmatched junction bases numbered 7, after V lost 4 bases and J lost 5 bases. Written as DNA, the CDR3 is TGTGCCAGCAGCTCCCCTAGCGGGGTGGGAGATACGCAGTATTTT. Translation gives CASSSPSGVGDTQYF.

The rearrangement uses TRBV2 and TRBJ1-2, with TRBD1 identical over 12 bases. V shed 8 bases and J 8 bases; nucleotides not matched to a gene: 6. The CDR3 totals 13 residues. The germline gives CDR1 SNHLY, CDR2 FYNNEI. For the CDR3, the DNA is TGTGCCAGCGGGGGACAGGGGGCGCGGGGCTACACCTTC. It specifies CASGGQGARGYTF.

This chain uses TRBV18 with TRBJ1-2, with a tentative D call TRBD1 (5 bases). Between the trimmed V and J ends, which lost 8 bases and 5 bases, there was a span of 15 bases. The CDR3 length is 13 residues. CDR1 and CDR2 from the germline V gene are KGHSH and LQKENI. CDR3 DNA sequence: TGTGCCAGCCGCATACAGGAGGGGTATGGCTACACCTTC. Encoded protein: CASRIQEGYGYTF.

The V gene is TRBV5-8, the J gene TRBJ1-2, with 10 positions matching TRBD1. The junction had 6 bases not matched to a gene; V was cut back by 4 bases and J by 6 bases. The germline V gene has CDR1 SGHTS and CDR2 YDEGEE. CDR3 length: 14 amino acids. This CDR3 reads CASSPRDRGDGYTF. In nucleotides, the CDR3 is TGTGCCAGCAGCCCCCGGGACAGGGGTGATGGCTACACCTTC.

The table lists this clone with a count of one. The chain employs TRBV30 and TRBJ2-1, with D tentatively TRBD2 (5 bases). The CDR3 is 17 amino acids. V was trimmed by 5 bases and J by 1 base, leaving 21 bases between them. The V gene's germline CDR1 is GTSNPN and CDR2 SVGIG (reference sequence). The CDR3 sequence: CAWGTLGPAESYNEQFF. The CDR3, as DNA: TGTGCCTGGGGTACTCTCGGACCAGCGGAGTCCTACAATGAGCAGTTCTTC.

For this clone: The sample holds other DNA sequences that translate to the same CDR3. The chain joins TRBV9 to TRBJ1-2, with 8 nucleotides matching TRBD1. The J segment lost 2 bases and the V segment lost 7 bases, leaving 4 bases of the junction unmatched. This CDR3 has 13 amino acids. CDR1 and CDR2 from the germline V gene are SGDLS and YYNGEE. The CDR3 region is CASGQGENYGYTF. DNA of the CDR3: TGTGCCAGCGGACAGGGTGAGAACTATGGCTACACCTTC.

The rearrangement joins TRBV7-9 to TRBJ2-7; 9 positions match TRBD2. Per the germline V gene, CDR1 is SEHNR and CDR2 is FQNEAQ (reference sequence). The CDR3 sequence is 15 residues long. Germline trimming cut 3 bases from V and 0 bases from J; bases unmatched to any gene: 3. CDR3 DNA sequence: TGTGCCAGCAGCTTTGGTAGCGGGGGCTCCTACGAGCAGTACTTC. Encoded protein: CASSFGSGGSYEQYF.

The chain combines TRBV27 with TRBJ1-1; no clear D gene. The CDR3 consists of 15 residues. Per germline, CDR1 MNHEY and CDR2 SMNVEV (reference sequence). The V gene lost 3 bases and the J gene lost 2 bases, with 13 bases spanning the gap. The chain's CDR3 is CASSFREGGNTEAFF. CDR3 coding DNA: TGTGCCAGCAGTTTTAGAGAGGGTGGAAACACTGAAGCTTTCTTT.

The chain uses TRBV5-1 and TRBJ1-1; no firm D call. Germline values: CDR1 SGHRS, CDR2 YFSETQ. The CDR3 covers 15 residues. Trimming pared 4 bases from V and 6 bases from J, leaving 19 bases between. The CDR3, as DNA: TGCGCCAGCAGCCCGGGTTTGAGGGCCGGGGCTGAAGCTTTCTTT. Amino acids: CASSPGLRAGAEAFF.

The V and J genes are TRBV7-2 and TRBJ2-3, with D maybe TRBD1 (6 bases). The CDR3 sequence is 12 residues long. CDR1 is SGHTA and CDR2 is FQGNSA in the germline V gene. Trimming shortened V by 7 bases and J by 6 bases, and 11 bases separated the two germline ends. CDR3 DNA: TGTGCCAGCAAACACACAGGGGATACGCAGTATTTT. It yields the protein CASKHTGDTQYF.

The gene calls are TRBV27 and TRBJ2-7, with 7 bases fitting TRBD1. V lost 9 bases to trimming and J lost 5 bases; unmatched junction nucleotides: 4. Germline values: CDR1 MNHEY, CDR2 SMNVEV (reference sequence). CDR3 length equals 11 residues. For the CDR3, the DNA is TGTGCCAGTGGTACAGGGGACGAGCAGTACTTC. Translation gives CASGTGDEQYF.

In its sample, this clone was seen many times. CDR3 DNA sequence: TGTGCCAGCAGTTACGAGACAGCATCCTACGAGCAGTACTTC. The encoded protein is CASSYETASYEQYF. This sequence joins TRBV6-6 and TRBJ2-7, with D tentatively TRBD1 (5 bases). Trimming took 2 bases from V and 1 from J, leaving 9 bases between them. CDR1 and CDR2 (germline): MNHNY, SVGAGI (reference sequence). The CDR3 is 14 residues long.

This clone was recorded a few times. The chain couples TRBV7-2 to TRBJ2-1, with D perhaps matching TRBD2 (5 bases). This CDR3 contains 16 residues. Trimming took off 2 bases at V and 6 bases at J, with 17 bases between the two ends. The germline CDR1 and CDR2 sequences are SGHTA and FQGNSA. This CDR3 reads CASSLSSGFGGNEQFF. The CDR3 DNA sequence: TGTGCCAGCAGCTTATCATCCGGGTTTGGAGGCAATGAGCAGTTCTTC.

This rearrangement joins TRBV15 to TRBJ2-7; D ambiguous. The germline gives CDR1 LNHNV, CDR2 YYDKDF (reference sequence). V was cut by 8 bases and J by 0 bases, with 14 bases left in between. The CDR3 loop spans 14 amino acids. This CDR3 reads CATEPRSNSYEQYF. The CDR3 DNA reads TGTGCCACCGAACCGAGAAGCAACTCCTACGAGCAGTACTTC.

V gene TRBV30 combines with J gene TRBJ2-7; TRBD2 matches at 7 bases. Germline-derived CDR1 and CDR2 are GTSNPN and SVGIG (reference sequence). This CDR3 spans 13 amino acids. J was trimmed by 0 bases and V by 3 bases; bases with no gene match: 2. The CDR3 sequence is CAWSPGGSYEQYF. The CDR3 nucleotides read TGTGCCTGGAGCCCGGGGGGCTCCTACGAGCAGTACTTC. The full variable domain, rest sourced from reference TRBV30 and TRBJ2-7, is SQTIHQWPATLVQPVGSPLSLECTVEGTSNPNLYWYRQAAGRGLQLLFYSVGIGQISSEVPQNLSASRPQDRQFILSSKKLLLSDSGFYLCAWSPGGSYEQYFGPGTRLTVT.

The chain employs TRBV9 and TRBJ2-5; 7 nucleotides line up with TRBD2. Germline CDR1 and CDR2: SGDLS and YYNGEE. The CDR3 consists of 15 residues. Losses at the gene ends were 2 bases for V and 2 bases for J; bases not matched to a gene: 6. CDR3 sequence: CASSVRDYTQETQYF. The CDR3 nucleotides are TGTGCCAGCAGCGTCCGGGACTACACACAAGAGACCCAGTACTTC.

The V and J genes are TRBV4-1 and TRBJ2-3, with TRBD2 as a possible D gene (6 bases). The CDR3 runs 15 residues. V lost 1 base, J lost 0 bases, and 8 bases lay in between. Germline V lookup: CDR1 MGHRA, CDR2 YSYEKL. The DNA of the CDR3 is TGCGCCAGCAGCCAAGCCGGGGGTAGCACAGATACGCAGTATTTT. It specifies CASSQAGGSTDTQYF.

This clone was counted only a few times. In DNA form, the CDR3 reads TGTGCCAGCAGCTTAGGTAGAGTTGATGCGGAGAACACTGAAGCTTTCTTT. Translated, it gives CASSLGRVDAENTEAFF. The gene calls are TRBV7-3 and TRBJ1-1; D unclear. V was clipped by 2 bases and J by 1 base, with 17 bases between them. The CDR3 runs to 17 residues. Germline assignment: CDR1 SGHTA and CDR2 FQGTGA.

The sample holds a few counts of this clone. The chain carries TRBV10-3 and TRBJ2-7; the D gene is possibly TRBD2 (6 bases). The CDR3 extends over 13 amino acids. The V gene lost 7 bases and the J gene lost 7 bases, with 17 bases spanning the gap. The germline V gene has CDR1 ENHRY and CDR2 SYGVKD. For the CDR3, the DNA is TGTGCCATCACTAGGGACTCCTCATTAGAGCAGTACTTC. It translates to CAITRDSSLEQYF.

This chain links TRBV7-3 with TRBJ2-3; 7 bases agree with TRBD1. Trimming cost V 3 bases and J 2 bases; bases outside gene matches: 2. The CDR3 consists of 14 residues. Germline CDR1 reads SGHTA; CDR2 reads FQGTGA. The DNA of the CDR3 is TGTGCCAGCAGCTTCGGGACAGCCACAGATACGCAGTATTTT. Residues: CASSFGTATDTQYF.